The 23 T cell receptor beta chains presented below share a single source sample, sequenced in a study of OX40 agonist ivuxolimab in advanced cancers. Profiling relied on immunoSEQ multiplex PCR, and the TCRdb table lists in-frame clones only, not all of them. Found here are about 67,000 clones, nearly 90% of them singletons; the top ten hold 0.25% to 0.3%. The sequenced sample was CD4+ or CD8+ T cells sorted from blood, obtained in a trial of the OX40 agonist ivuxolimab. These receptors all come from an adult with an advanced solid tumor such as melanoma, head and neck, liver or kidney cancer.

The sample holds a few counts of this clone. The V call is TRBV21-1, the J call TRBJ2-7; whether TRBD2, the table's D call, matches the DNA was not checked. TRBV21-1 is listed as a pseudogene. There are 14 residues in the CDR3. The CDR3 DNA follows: TGTGCCAGCAGCACCCGCGGGAGCAAGTACGAGCAGTACTTC. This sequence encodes CASSTRGSKYEQYF.

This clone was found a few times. The CDR3 bases are TGTGCCAGCTCGGACAGTACTTCAACTAATGAAAAACTGTTTTTT. This gives the protein CASSDSTSTNEKLFF. This chain joins TRBV4-2 and TRBJ1-4; tentative D call: TRBD1 (6 bases). The CDR3 loop spans 15 amino acids. V lost 8 bases to trimming and J lost 0 bases, with 13 bases between them. The germline CDR1 and CDR2 sequences are LGHNA and YNFKEQ.

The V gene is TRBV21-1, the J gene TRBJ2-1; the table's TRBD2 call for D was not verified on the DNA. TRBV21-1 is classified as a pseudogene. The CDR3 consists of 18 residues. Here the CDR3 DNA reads TGTGCCAGCAGCAAAATTGTGGGACTAGCGGGAGCAACTAATGAGCAGTTCTTC. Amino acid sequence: CASSKIVGLAGATNEQFF.

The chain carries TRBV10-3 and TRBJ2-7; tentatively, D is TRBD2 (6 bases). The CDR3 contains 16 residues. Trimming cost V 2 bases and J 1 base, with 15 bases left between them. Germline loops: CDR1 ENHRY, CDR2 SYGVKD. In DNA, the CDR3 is TGTGCCATCAGTGAGCCCGAAGGGCGGGGATCCTACGAGCAGTACTTC. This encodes CAISEPEGRGSYEQYF.

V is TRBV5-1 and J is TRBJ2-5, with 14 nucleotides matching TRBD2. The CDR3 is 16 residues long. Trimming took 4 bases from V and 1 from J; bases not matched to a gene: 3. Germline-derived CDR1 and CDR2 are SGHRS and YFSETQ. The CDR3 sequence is CASSAGLAGAQETQYF. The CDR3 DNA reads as TGCGCCAGCAGCGCGGGACTAGCGGGAGCCCAAGAGACCCAGTACTTC.

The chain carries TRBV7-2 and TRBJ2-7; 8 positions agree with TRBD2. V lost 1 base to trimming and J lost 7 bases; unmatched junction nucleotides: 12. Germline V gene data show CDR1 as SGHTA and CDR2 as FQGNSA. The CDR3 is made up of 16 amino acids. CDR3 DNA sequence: TGTGCCAGCAGCTTAGTGGGCGGGAGGTCGACCGGGGAGCAGTACTTC. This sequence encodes CASSLVGGRSTGEQYF.

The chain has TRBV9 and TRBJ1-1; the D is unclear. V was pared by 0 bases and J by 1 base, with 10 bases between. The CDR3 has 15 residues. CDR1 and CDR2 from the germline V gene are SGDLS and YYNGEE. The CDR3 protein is CASSVGNLGNTEAFF. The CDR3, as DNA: TGTGCCAGCAGCGTAGGTAACTTAGGGAACACTGAAGCTTTCTTT. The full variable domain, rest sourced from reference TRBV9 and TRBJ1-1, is DSGVTQTPKHLITATGQRVTLRCSPRSGDLSVYWYQQSLDQGLQFLIQYYNGEERAKGNILERFSAQQFPDLHSELNLSSLELGDSALYFCASSVGNLGNTEAFFGQGTRLTVV.

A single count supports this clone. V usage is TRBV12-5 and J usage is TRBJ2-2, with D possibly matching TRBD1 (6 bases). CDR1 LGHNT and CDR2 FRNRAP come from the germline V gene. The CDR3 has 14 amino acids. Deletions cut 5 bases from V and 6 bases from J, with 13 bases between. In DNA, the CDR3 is TGTGCTAGTGGTCCGGACAGCTACGCCGGGGAGCTGTTTTTT. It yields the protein CASGPDSYAGELFF. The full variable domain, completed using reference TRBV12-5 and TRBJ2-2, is DARVTQTPRHKVTEMGQEVTMRCQPILGHNTVFWYRQTMMQGLELLAYFRNRAPLDDSGMPKDRFSAEMPDATLATLKIQPSEPRDSAVYFCASGPDSYAGELFFGEGSRLTVL.

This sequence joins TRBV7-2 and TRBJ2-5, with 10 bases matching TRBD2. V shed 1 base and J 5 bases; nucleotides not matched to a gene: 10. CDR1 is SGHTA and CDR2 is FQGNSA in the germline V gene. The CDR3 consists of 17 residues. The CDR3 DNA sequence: TGTGCCAGCAGCTTAGTGTTAGCTAGCGGGAGTGTGGAGACCCAGTACTTC. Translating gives CASSLVLASGSVETQYF.

The CDR3 protein is CASSKGLSYNEQFF. The CDR3 coding sequence is TGTGCCAGCAGCAAAGGGTTATCCTACAATGAGCAGTTCTTC. The chain uses TRBV7-3 and TRBJ2-1, with D hard to call. V was clipped by 5 bases and J by 1 base, with 9 bases between them. The CDR3 has 14 amino acids. Germline V gene lookup returns CDR1 SGHTA and CDR2 FQGTGA.

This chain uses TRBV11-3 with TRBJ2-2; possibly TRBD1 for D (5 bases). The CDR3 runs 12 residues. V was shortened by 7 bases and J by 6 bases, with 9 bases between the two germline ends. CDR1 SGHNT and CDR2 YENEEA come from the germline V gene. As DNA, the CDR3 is TGTGCCAGCACAGAGACAGCCGGGGAGCTGTTTTTT. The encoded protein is CASTETAGELFF.

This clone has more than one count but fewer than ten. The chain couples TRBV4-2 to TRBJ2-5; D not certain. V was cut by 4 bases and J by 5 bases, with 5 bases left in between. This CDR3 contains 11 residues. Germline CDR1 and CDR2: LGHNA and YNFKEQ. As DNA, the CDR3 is TGTGCCAGCAGCCCTGGGGAGACCCAGTACTTC. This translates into CASSPGETQYF.

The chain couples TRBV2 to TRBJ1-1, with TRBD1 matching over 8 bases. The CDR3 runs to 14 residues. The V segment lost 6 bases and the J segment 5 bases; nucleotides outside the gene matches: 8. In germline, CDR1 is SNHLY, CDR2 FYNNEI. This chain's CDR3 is CASSWDRTGTEAFF. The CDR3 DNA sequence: TGTGCCAGCAGCTGGGACAGGACGGGGACTGAAGCTTTCTTT.

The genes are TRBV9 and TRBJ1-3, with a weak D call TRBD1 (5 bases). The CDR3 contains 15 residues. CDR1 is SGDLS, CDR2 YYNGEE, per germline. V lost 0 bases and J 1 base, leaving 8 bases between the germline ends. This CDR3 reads CASSVGGVSGNTIYF. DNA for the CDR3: TGTGCCAGCAGCGTAGGAGGGGTTTCTGGAAACACCATATATTTT.

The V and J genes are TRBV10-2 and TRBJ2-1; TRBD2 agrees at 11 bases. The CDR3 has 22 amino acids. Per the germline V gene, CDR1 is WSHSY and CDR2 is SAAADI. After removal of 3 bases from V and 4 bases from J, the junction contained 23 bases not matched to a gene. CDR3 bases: TGCGCCAGCAGTGACTCTGCAAACGGGCTTGGACTAGCGGGCTTAAGGTACAATGAGCAGTTCTTC. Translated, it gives CASSDSANGLGLAGLRYNEQFF.

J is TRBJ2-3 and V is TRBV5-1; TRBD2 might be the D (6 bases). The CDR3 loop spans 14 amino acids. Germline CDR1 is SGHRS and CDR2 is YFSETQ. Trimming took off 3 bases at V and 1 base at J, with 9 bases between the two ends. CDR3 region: CASSSGEGTDTQYF. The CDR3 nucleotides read TGCGCCAGCAGCTCGGGGGAGGGCACAGATACGCAGTATTTT.

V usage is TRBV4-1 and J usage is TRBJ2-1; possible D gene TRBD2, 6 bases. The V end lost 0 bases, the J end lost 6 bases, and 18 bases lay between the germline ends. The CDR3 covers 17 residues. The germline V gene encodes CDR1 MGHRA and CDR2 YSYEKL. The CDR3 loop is CASSQDAPGRSSNEQFF. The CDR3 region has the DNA TGCGCCAGCAGCCAAGATGCCCCAGGGAGGAGTAGCAATGAGCAGTTCTTC.

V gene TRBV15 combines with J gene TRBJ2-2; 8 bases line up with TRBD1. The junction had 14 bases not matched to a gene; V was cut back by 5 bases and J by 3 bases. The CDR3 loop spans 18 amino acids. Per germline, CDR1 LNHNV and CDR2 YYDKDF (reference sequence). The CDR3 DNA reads TGTGCCACCAGCGGCGAGGGTACCCGACAGGGGTACACCGGGGAGCTGTTTTTT. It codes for CATSGEGTRQGYTGELFF.

CDR3 in amino acids: CASSTPRGGTTEAFF. CDR3 nucleotides: TGTGCCAGTAGTACCCCCCGGGGGGGGACCACTGAAGCTTTCTTT. This chain links TRBV19 with TRBJ1-1; possibly TRBD1 for D (5 bases). V was cut by 4 bases and J by 4 bases, with 16 bases left in between. The CDR3 runs to 15 residues. The germline gives CDR1 LNHDA, CDR2 SQIVND (reference sequence). The variable domain in full, completed from reference TRBV19 and TRBJ1-1, reads DGGITQSPKYLFRKEGQNVTLSCEQNLNHDAMYWYRQDPGQGLRLIYYSQIVNDFQKGDIAEGYSVSREKKESFPLTVTSAQKNPTAFYLCASSTPRGGTTEAFFGQGTRLTVV.

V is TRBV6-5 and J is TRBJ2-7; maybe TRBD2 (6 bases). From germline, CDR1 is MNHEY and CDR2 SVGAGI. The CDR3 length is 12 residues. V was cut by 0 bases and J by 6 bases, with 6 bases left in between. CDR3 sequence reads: CASSYSGGEQYF. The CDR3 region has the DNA TGTGCCAGCAGTTACTCGGGGGGCGAGCAGTACTTC.

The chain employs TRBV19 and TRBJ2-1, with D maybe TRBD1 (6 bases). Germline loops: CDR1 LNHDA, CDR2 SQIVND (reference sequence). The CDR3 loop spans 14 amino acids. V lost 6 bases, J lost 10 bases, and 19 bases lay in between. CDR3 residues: CASRPPGPDREQFF. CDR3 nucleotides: TGTGCCAGTAGACCCCCGGGGCCCGACAGGGAGCAGTTCTTC. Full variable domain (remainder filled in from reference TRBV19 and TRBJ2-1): DGGITQSPKYLFRKEGQNVTLSCEQNLNHDAMYWYRQDPGQGLRLIYYSQIVNDFQKGDIAEGYSVSREKKESFPLTVTSAQKNPTAFYLCASRPPGPDREQFFGPGTRLTVL.

Written as DNA, the CDR3 is TGTGCCAGCGCGGGACAGACTAACTATGGCTACACCTTC. This sequence encodes CASAGQTNYGYTF. The V and J genes are TRBV2 and TRBJ1-2; TRBD1 matches 7 bases. V was pared by 8 bases and J by 0 bases, with 3 bases of the junction left unmatched. Per germline, CDR1 SNHLY and CDR2 FYNNEI. CDR3 size: 13 residues.

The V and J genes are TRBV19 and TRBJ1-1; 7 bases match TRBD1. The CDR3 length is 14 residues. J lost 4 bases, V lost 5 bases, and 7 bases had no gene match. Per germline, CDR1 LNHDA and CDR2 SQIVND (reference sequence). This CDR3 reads CASSYDRVSTEAFF. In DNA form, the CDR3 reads TGTGCCAGTAGTTACGACAGGGTGAGCACTGAAGCTTTCTTT.